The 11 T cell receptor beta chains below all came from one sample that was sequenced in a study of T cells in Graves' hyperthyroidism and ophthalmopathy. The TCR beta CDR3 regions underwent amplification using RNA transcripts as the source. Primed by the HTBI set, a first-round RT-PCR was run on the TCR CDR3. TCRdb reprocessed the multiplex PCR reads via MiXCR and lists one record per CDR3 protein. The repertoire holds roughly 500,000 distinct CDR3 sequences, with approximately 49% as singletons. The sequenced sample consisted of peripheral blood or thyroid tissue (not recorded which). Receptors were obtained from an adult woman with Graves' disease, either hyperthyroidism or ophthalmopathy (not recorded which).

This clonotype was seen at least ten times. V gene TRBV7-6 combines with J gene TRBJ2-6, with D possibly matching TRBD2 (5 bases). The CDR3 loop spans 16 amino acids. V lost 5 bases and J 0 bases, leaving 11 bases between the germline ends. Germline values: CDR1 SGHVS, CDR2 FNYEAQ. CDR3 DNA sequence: TGTGCCAGCAGCAGGAGGACCGACTCTGGGGCCAACGTCCTGACTTTC. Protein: CASSRRTDSGANVLTF.

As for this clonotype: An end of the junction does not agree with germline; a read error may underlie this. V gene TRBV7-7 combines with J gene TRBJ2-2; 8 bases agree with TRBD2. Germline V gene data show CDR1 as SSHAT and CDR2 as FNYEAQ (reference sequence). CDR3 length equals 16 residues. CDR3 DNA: TGTGCTAGCAGCCGCACCGGGAGGGCCGGCACCGGGGAGCTGTTTTTT. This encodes CASSRTGRAGTGELFF. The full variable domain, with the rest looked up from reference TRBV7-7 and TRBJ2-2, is GAGVSQSPRYKVTKRGQDVTLRCDPISSHATLYWYQQALGQGPEFLTYFNYEAQPDKSGLPSDRFSAERPEGSISTLTIQRTEQRDSAMYRCASSRTGRAGTGELFFGEGSRLTVL.

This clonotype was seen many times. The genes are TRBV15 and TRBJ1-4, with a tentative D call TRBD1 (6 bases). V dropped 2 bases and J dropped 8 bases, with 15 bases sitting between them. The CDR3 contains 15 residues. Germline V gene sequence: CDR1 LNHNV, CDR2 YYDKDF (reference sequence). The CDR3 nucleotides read TGTGCCACCAGCAGAAGTACAGGGTACGGAGAAAAACTGTTTTTT. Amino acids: CATSRSTGYGEKLFF.

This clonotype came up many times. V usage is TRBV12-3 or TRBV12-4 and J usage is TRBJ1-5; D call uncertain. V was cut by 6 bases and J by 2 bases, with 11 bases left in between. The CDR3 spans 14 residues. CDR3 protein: CASRLTVGNQPQHF. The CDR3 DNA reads TGTGCCAGCAGGCTTACAGTGGGCAATCAGCCCCAGCATTTT.

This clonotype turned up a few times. CDR3 coding DNA: TGTGCCAGCAGTTCCGGACGAATCCTGAACACTGAAGCTTTCTTT. Translated, it gives CASSSGRILNTEAFF. The chain carries TRBV27 and TRBJ1-1; D is unclear. The germline V gene has CDR1 MNHEY and CDR2 SMNVEV (reference sequence). This CDR3 has 15 amino acids. Trimming took off 4 bases at V and 0 bases at J, with 12 bases between the two ends.

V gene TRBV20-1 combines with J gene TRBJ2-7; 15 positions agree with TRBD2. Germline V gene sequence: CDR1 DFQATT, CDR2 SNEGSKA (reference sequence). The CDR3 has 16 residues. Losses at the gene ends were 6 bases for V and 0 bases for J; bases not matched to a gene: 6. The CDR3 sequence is CSAGTSGRKSSYEQYF. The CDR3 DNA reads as TGCAGTGCCGGGACTAGCGGGAGGAAGAGCTCCTACGAGCAGTACTTC.

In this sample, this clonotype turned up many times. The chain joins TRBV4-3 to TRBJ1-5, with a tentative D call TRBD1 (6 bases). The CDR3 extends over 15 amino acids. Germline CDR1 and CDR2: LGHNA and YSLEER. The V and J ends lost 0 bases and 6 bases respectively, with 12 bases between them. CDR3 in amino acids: CASSQDPAGAQPQHF. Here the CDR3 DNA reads TGCGCCAGCAGCCAAGATCCGGCAGGGGCTCAGCCCCAGCATTTT.

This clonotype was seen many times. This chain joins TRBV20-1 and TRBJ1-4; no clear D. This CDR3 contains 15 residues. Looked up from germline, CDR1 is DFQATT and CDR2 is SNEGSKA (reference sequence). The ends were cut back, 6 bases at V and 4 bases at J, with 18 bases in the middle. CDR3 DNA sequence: TGCAGTGCCCGTTTTCTAGGACGGTTTAATGAAAAACTGTTTTTT. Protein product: CSARFLGRFNEKLFF.

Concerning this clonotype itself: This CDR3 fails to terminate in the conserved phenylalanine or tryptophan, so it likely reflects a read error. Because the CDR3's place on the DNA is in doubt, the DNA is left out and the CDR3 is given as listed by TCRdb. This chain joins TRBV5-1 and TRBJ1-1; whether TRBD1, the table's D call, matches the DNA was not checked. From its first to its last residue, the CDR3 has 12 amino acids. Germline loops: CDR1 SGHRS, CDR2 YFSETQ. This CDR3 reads CASSLVWDSLNY.

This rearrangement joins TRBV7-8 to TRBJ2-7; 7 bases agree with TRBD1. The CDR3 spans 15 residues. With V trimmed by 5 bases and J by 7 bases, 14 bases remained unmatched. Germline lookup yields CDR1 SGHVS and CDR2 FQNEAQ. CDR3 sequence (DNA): TGTGCCAGCAGCCAAAGGGGACAGCCGATGGGAGAGCAGTACTTC. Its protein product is CASSQRGQPMGEQYF.

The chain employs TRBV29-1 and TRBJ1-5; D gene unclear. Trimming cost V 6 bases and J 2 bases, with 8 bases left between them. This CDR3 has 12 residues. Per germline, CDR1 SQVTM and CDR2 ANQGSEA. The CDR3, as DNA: TGCAGCGTGTCTAGAGGCAATCAGCCCCAGCATTTT. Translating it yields CSVSRGNQPQHF. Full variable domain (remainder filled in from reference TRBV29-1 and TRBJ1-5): SAVISQKPSRDICQRGTSLTIQCQVDSQVTMMFWYRQQPGQSLTLIATANQGSEATYESGFVIDKFPISRPNLTFSTLTVSNMSPEDSSIYLCSVSRGNQPQHFGDGTRLSIL.